This T cell receptor (beta chain) was recovered during a study of blood T cell repertoires in COVID-19. At the level of the study: Sites across the United States, Italy and Spain contributed samples from acute and convalescent COVID-19.

Looked up from germline, CDR1 is SGHNT and CDR2 is YYREEE (reference sequence). Trimming pared 0 bases from V and 3 bases from J, leaving 4 bases between. This CDR3 region has 13 residues. How the authors handled the data: The authors estimated nucleated cell counts from reference gene primer amplification. Produced via immunoSEQ multiplex PCR; TCRdb's table is partial and in-frame only. V and J calls and clone size are those listed in that table; D and trimming were worked out from the DNA. This table has about 130,000 clones, roughly 80% appearing once. There are a few counts of this clone. The chain recombines TRBV5-4 with TRBJ2-1, with D hard to call. This receptor was identified in a man aged 60 to 75 with acute or convalescent COVID-19. The sequenced material came from peripheral blood. For the CDR3, the DNA is TGTGCCAGCAGCTTGGATAGCTACAATGAGCAGTTCTTC. Its translation: CASSLDSYNEQFF. Together with reference TRBV5-4 and TRBJ2-1, the CDR3 gives the full variable domain: ETGVTQSPTHLIKTRGQQVTLRCSSQSGHNTVSWYQQALGQGPQFIFQYYREEENGRGNFPPRFSGLQFPNYSSELNVNALELDDSALYLCASSLDSYNEQFFGPGTRLTVL.